The 22 T cell receptor beta chains listed next were all sequenced from one sample in a study of tumor and adjacent non-tumor tissue in lung cancer. No cell sorting was done before RNA was extracted from the tissue. A modified ARM-PCR protocol with three rounds of nested PCR amplified TCRbeta. TCRdb analysed the multiplex PCR reads with MiXCR anew, one entry per CDR3 protein. The sample contains approximately 120,000 distinct CDR3 sequences, more than 60% of which appear only once. Sequencing used lung tumor tissue. The origin of the receptors is a woman aged 60 to 75 with non-small cell lung cancer.

Concerning this clonotype: Without the conserved terminal phenylalanine or tryptophan, this CDR3 likely stems from a read error. The chain has TRBV11-2 and TRBJ2-7, with TRBD2 matching over 8 bases. The CDR3 sequence is 15 residues long. Unmatched junction bases numbered 10, after V lost 6 bases and J lost 3 bases. Germline lookup yields CDR1 SGHAT and CDR2 FQNNGV. CDR3 coding DNA: TGTGCCAGCAGGTACGGGACTAGAGGGAGCTACGAGCAGTACTCC. Encoded protein: CASRYGTRGSYEQYS.

As regards this clonotype: At one end the junction does not follow the germline gene, possibly because of a read error. This chain uses TRBV20-1 with TRBJ1-5, with a possible D match to TRBD1 (6 bases). Germline V gene sequence: CDR1 DFQATT, CDR2 SNEGSKA (reference sequence). The CDR3 has 14 residues. The CDR3 reads CSAQDRVNNQSQHF. CDR3 in DNA: TGCAGTGCCCAGGACAGAGTAAACAATCAGTCCCAGCATTTT.

The J gene is TRBJ2-7, the V gene TRBV11-2; no clear D. V lost 6 bases and J 0 bases, leaving 15 bases between the germline ends. Germline assignment: CDR1 SGHAT and CDR2 FQNNGV. The length of the CDR3 is 15 residues. This CDR3 reads CASRPSRPDSYEQYF. DNA of the CDR3: TGTGCCAGCAGGCCATCACGACCTGACTCCTACGAGCAGTACTTC.

As to this clonotype: No conserved phenylalanine or tryptophan ends this CDR3, so it is likely a read error. The DNA is left out, because the CDR3 cannot be placed on it with certainty; the CDR3 is given as TCRdb lists it. The chain is built from TRBV11-2 and TRBJ2-3. The germline V gene has CDR1 SGHAT and CDR2 FQNNGV. The CDR3 extends over 11 residues, inclusive of both ends. CDR3 amino acids: CASSLSDTQFL.

In regard to this clonotype: Its ends do not fully match the called genes, so a read error is possible. The chain links TRBV11-1 to TRBJ2-2; 12 bases line up with TRBD2. CDR1 SGHAT and CDR2 FQDESV come from the germline V gene (reference sequence). The CDR3 totals 17 residues. CDR3 coding DNA: TGTGCCAGCAGCCCGCGACTAGCGGGAGAATCCACCGGGAAGCGGCTTTTT. As protein: CASSPRLAGESTGKRLF.

Notes on this clonotype: A much larger clone lies one base from this, so it may be a read error. The V and J genes are TRBV6-5 and TRBJ1-6; 8 bases match TRBD1. The V gene's germline CDR1 is MNHEY and CDR2 SVGAGI. The CDR3 consists of 14 residues. The CDR3 sequence: CACRRTGNNSPLHF. The DNA of the CDR3 is TGTGCCTGCAGGCGGACAGGGAATAATTCACCCCTCCACTTT.

The chain links TRBV20-1 to TRBJ2-3, with a tentative D call TRBD1 (6 bases). Per the germline V gene, CDR1 is DFQATT and CDR2 is SNEGSKA (reference sequence). This CDR3 region has 13 residues. Deletions cut 4 bases from V and 6 bases from J, with 14 bases between. The DNA for the CDR3 is TGCAGTGCTACTAGACAGGCAGTGGATACGCAGTATTTT. Encoded protein: CSATRQAVDTQYF.

V is TRBV11-2 and J is TRBJ2-5, with unresolved D. The V and J ends lost 1 base and 1 base respectively, with 7 bases between them. Germline lookup yields CDR1 SGHAT and CDR2 FQNNGV. This CDR3 region has 14 residues. The CDR3 DNA follows: TGTGCCAGCAGCTTAGGTGGCTTCCAAGAGACCCAGTACTTC. Its protein is CASSLGGFQETQYF.

As to this clonotype: A much larger clone lies a single base off, so this may be a read error. This chain connects TRBV20-1 to TRBJ1-6; TRBD1 agrees at 7 bases. The CDR3 sequence is 14 residues long. Germline CDR1 DFQATT, CDR2 SNEGSKA (reference sequence). V was clipped by 3 bases and J by 9 bases; unmatched bases: 8. The CDR3 bases are TGCAGTGCTAGGGAAACAGGGGCAACTTCACCCCTCCACTTT. This translates into CSARETGATSPLHF.

This clonotype occurred many times. This sequence joins TRBV4-3 and TRBJ1-2; 10 nucleotides agree with TRBD1. This CDR3 contains 14 residues. After removal of 1 base from V and 5 bases from J, the junction contained 1 base not matched to a gene. Germline-derived CDR1 and CDR2 are LGHNA and YSLEER. For the CDR3, the DNA is TGCGCCAGCAGCCAAGCGGGACAGGGGTATGGCTACACCTTC. Protein sequence: CASSQAGQGYGYTF.

The V call is TRBV5-6, the J call TRBJ1-5, with D hard to call. The J call is uncertain, as TRBJ2-3 better fits the DNA end. Germline V gene lookup returns CDR1 SGHDT and CDR2 YYEEEE. CDR3 size: 14 residues. The CDR3 reads CASSLAMGRQPQYF. CDR3 bases: TGTGCCAGCAGCTTGGCAATGGGCCGTCAGCCCCAGTATTTT.

The chain joins TRBV11-2 to TRBJ2-7; 13 nucleotides line up with TRBD2. Germline V CDR1 and CDR2: SGHAT, FQNNGV. CDR3 length equals 15 residues. CDR3 amino acids: CASGYGTSGIYEQYF. The CDR3 nucleotides are TGTGCAAGCGGCTACGGGACTAGCGGGATCTACGAGCAGTACTTC. The full variable domain, rest sourced from reference TRBV11-2 and TRBJ2-7, is EAGVAQSPRYKIIEKRQSVAFWCNPISGHATLYWYQQILGQGPKLLIQFQNNGVVDDSQLPKDRFSAERLKGVDSTLKIQPAKLEDSAVYLCASGYGTSGIYEQYFGPGTRLTVT.

In regard to this clonotype: Possible read error: a much larger clone is one base away. The chain joins TRBV29-1 to TRBJ2-2, with TRBD2 identical over 7 bases. The CDR3 spans 15 residues. V was clipped by 4 bases and J by 9 bases; unmatched bases: 14. CDR1 and CDR2 (germline): SQVTM, ANQGSEA. DNA of the CDR3: TGCAGCGTTGCTGCGGCGGGGGACCAAAAGCGGGAGCTGTTTTTT. It codes for CSVAAAGDQKRELFF.

The chain uses TRBV4-2 and TRBJ1-5; no firm D call. Germline-derived CDR1 and CDR2 are LGHNA and YNFKEQ. The CDR3 has 12 residues. CDR3 bases: TGTGTCAGTCGACGGGGCAATCAGCCCCAGCATTTT. Translated, it gives CVSRRGNQPQHF.

V is TRBV11-2 and J is TRBJ1-1; no clear D. The CDR3 sequence is 14 residues long. Germline assignment: CDR1 SGHAT and CDR2 FQNNGV. CDR3 DNA sequence: TGTTCAAGCAGCTTAGGAGTAGGGTACACTGAAGCTTTCTTT. Amino acids: CSSSLGVGYTEAFF.

The count of this clonotype is one. This sequence joins TRBV20-1 and TRBJ1-1, with D unclear. The CDR3 consists of 14 residues. The V end was cut by 6 bases, the J end by 3 bases, with 17 bases between. The germline V gene encodes CDR1 DFQATT and CDR2 SNEGSKA (reference sequence). The chain's CDR3 is CSAPFFGKDTEAFF. CDR3 DNA sequence: TGCAGTGCCCCTTTCTTCGGGAAAGACACTGAAGCTTTCTTT.

On this clonotype: It may be a read error: a sequence one base away is much more abundant. The chain uses TRBV12-3 or TRBV12-4 and TRBJ2-3, with D perhaps assigned TRBD1 or TRBD2 (6 bases each). The CDR3 sequence is 14 residues long. The germline V and J ends were trimmed by 6 bases and 6 bases, with 16 bases remaining between them. The chain's CDR3 is CASRTEIGGDTQYF. The CDR3 region has the DNA TGTGCCAGCAGAACCGAGATAGGGGGGGATACGCAGTATTTT.

The rearrangement links TRBV4-2 to TRBJ2-3, with D perhaps TRBD1 or TRBD2 (6 bases each). The germline CDR1 and CDR2 sequences are LGHNA and YNFKEQ. The CDR3 contains 14 residues. With 2 bases removed from V and 5 bases from J, the gap between germline ends came to 11 bases. The CDR3 spells CASSQIGGIDTQYF. CDR3 bases: TGTGCCAGCAGCCAAATCGGGGGCATAGATACGCAGTATTTT.

As to this clonotype: A junction boundary mismatches the germline segment, possibly from a read error. V usage is TRBV20-1 and J usage is TRBJ2-1; D is perhaps TRBD1 (6 bases). Germline V gives CDR1 DFQATT, CDR2 SNEGSKA (reference sequence). This CDR3 is 17 amino acids long. In DNA form, the CDR3 reads TGCAGTGCTAGAGTTATTCTTGGGTCGAGGGGGAACAATGAACAGTTATTC. Translated, it gives CSARVILGSRGNNEQLF.

As for this clonotype: This may arise from a read error, as a much more abundant clone is one base away. The missing conserved phenylalanine or tryptophan at the end of this CDR3 makes a read error likely. V and J are TRBV20-1 and TRBJ2-3; 10 nucleotides align to TRBD1. Trimming removed 5 bases from V and 3 bases from J; junction bases left unmatched: 5. This CDR3 region has 14 residues. Germline V gene sequence: CDR1 DFQATT, CDR2 SNEGSKA (reference sequence). CDR3 in amino acids: CSAPRQGATDTQYV. The DNA for the CDR3 is TGCAGTGCTCCCCGACAGGGGGCTACAGATACGCAGTATGTT.

This chain uses TRBV11-3 with TRBJ2-7; tentatively, D is TRBD2 (5 bases). CDR1 is SGHNT and CDR2 is YENEEA in the germline V gene. Deletions cut 5 bases from V and 5 bases from J, with 13 bases between. This CDR3 spans 13 amino acids. The CDR3 is CASSITEGNEQYF. CDR3 nucleotide sequence: TGTGCCAGCAGCATTACAGAGGGCAACGAGCAGTACTTC.

As regards this clonotype: This may come from a read error, since a much larger clone is one base off. The chain links TRBV4-1 to TRBJ1-6; the D gene is possibly TRBD1 (6 bases). The CDR3 contains 17 residues. Germline-derived CDR1 and CDR2 are MGHRA and YSYEKL. Here the CDR3 DNA reads TGCGCCAGCAGCCAAGGGCGACAGGAACTGAATAATACACCCCTCCACTTT. This encodes CASSQGRQELNNTPLHF.